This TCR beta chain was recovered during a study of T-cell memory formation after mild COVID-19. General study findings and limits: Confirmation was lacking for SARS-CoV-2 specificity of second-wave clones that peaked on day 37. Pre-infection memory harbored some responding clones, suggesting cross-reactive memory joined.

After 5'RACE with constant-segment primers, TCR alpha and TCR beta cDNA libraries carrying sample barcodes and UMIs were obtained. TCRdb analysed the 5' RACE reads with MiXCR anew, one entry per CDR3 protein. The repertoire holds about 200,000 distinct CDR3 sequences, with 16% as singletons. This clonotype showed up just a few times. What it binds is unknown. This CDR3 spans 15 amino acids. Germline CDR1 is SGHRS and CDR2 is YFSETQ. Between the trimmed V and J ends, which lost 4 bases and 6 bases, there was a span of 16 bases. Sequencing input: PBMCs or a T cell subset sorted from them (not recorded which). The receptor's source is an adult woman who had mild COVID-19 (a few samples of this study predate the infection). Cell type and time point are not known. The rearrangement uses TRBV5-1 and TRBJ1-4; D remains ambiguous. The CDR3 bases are TGCGCCAGCAGCCCGACGCCAGACGGACATGAAAAACTGTTTTTT. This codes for CASSPTPDGHEKLFF.